This T cell receptor (beta chain) comes out of a study of blood T cell repertoires in COVID-19. Losses at the gene ends were 8 bases for V and 3 bases for J; bases not matched to a gene: 5. Germline V gene data show CDR1 as SNHLY and CDR2 as FYNNEI. This CDR3 is built from 14 residues. Profiled with immunoSEQ multiplex PCR; TCRdb holds only in-frame clones, not every one. The sample has approximately 150,000 clones, 84% seen once. Sequencing was carried out using PBMCs or T cells enriched from blood (not recorded which). This receptor was obtained from a woman aged 50 to 65 with acute COVID-19. The chain joins TRBV2 to TRBJ2-3; 10 bases align to TRBD2. CDR3 loop: CASGPSGRTDTQYF. CDR3 in DNA: TGTGCCAGCGGCCCTAGCGGGAGAACAGATACGCAGTATTTT.